This T cell receptor beta chain was identified during a study of relationships among human T cell subsets. Findings of the study overall: Th1, Th2 and regulatory T cells shared many CDR3 sequences.

Semiquantitative ARM-PCR amplified T cell receptor alpha and beta CDR3 regions from mRNA. Tagged nested gene-specific primers were used first, then communal superprimers amplified exponentially. Exonuclease cleared nested primers, then first-round products were reamplified. TCRdb reprocessed the multiplex PCR reads with MiXCR, giving one entry per CDR3 protein. In the table there are fewer than 15,000 distinct CDR3 sequences, around 60% of which are singletons. Anti-CD25 beads selected CD4+CD25+ regulatory T cells from positively selected CD4+ cells. Comments on this clonotype: Its antigen is as yet unknown.

Trimming removed 2 bases from V and 6 bases from J; junction bases left unmatched: 5. Germline V gives CDR1 SGHDT, CDR2 YYEEEE. The CDR3 covers 15 residues. This TCR derives from a man aged 40-49 years in good health. V usage is TRBV5-6 and J usage is TRBJ2-1, with TRBD1 matching over 10 bases. Sequences were obtained from Tregs sorted from blood. The DNA for the CDR3 is TGTGCCAGCAGCTTTGGGACAGGGGTCTCCAATGAGCAGTTCTTC. Translated, it gives CASSFGTGVSNEQFF.